Listed here are 4 T cell receptor beta chains from one sample, sequenced in a study of blood T cell repertoires in COVID-19. Generated by immunoSEQ multiplex PCR, the TCRdb table keeps only in-frame clones and is missing some. The sample lists 250,000 to 300,000 clones, roughly 84% occurring once. The source material was peripheral blood. These receptors were taken from a woman aged 18-30 years with acute or convalescent COVID-19.

The chain joins TRBV2 to TRBJ2-5; D unclear. Germline V gene lookup returns CDR1 SNHLY and CDR2 FYNNEI. V was shortened by 7 bases and J by 5 bases, with 11 bases between the two germline ends. The CDR3 contains 12 residues. CDR3 residues: CASIDVGETQYF. In DNA, the CDR3 is TGTGCCAGCATTGATGTCGGGGAGACCCAGTACTTC.

This chain joins TRBV5-1 and TRBJ2-5; possibly TRBD1 for D (7 bases). CDR1 and CDR2 from the germline V gene are SGHRS and YFSETQ. CDR3 length: 14 amino acids. V lost 0 bases to trimming and J lost 4 bases, with 10 bases between them. CDR3 protein: CASSLGQGLETQYF. CDR3 DNA: TGCGCCAGCAGCTTGGGACAGGGACTAGAGACCCAGTACTTC.

The gene calls are TRBV5-1 and TRBJ2-5; 7 nucleotides agree with TRBD1. Germline values: CDR1 SGHRS, CDR2 YFSETQ. Trimming removed 1 base from V and 0 bases from J; junction bases left unmatched: 3. CDR3 length equals 15 residues. The CDR3 protein is CASSLIQGDQETQYF. The CDR3 region has the DNA TGCGCCAGCAGCTTGATTCAGGGGGACCAAGAGACCCAGTACTTC.

The rearrangement joins TRBV9 to TRBJ1-6, with D unclear. The CDR3 loop spans 13 amino acids. CDR1 and CDR2 (germline): SGDLS, YYNGEE. Trimming cost V 0 bases and J 7 bases, with 5 bases left between them. CDR3 residues: CASSVELNSPLHF. The CDR3 DNA is TGTGCCAGCAGCGTAGAGCTGAATTCACCCCTCCACTTT.